One and the same sample provided the 16 T cell receptor beta chains below, sequenced in a study of blood T cell repertoires in COVID-19 (TCRdb year 2020). The library was obtained by the immunoSEQ multiplex PCR assay. What TCRdb holds here is the immuneACCESS table cut down to in-frame rearrangements. Part of the clones is not present; checked against another copy, under half of the missing clones reflect an unresolved V gene, and the others are unexplained. A total of 130,000 to 150,000 clones appear in this sample, 80% to 90% of them only once. Roughly 10% of the sample lies in the top ten. Sequenced: peripheral blood. These TCRs come from a man in his 60s with active or convalescent COVID-19.

V gene TRBV6-1 combines with J gene TRBJ1-5; D is unresolved. Per germline, CDR1 MNHNS and CDR2 SASEGT. The V and J ends lost 3 bases and 0 bases respectively, with 6 bases between them. CDR3 size: 14 residues. CDR3 region: CASSDEGSNQPQHF. CDR3 coding DNA: TGTGCCAGCAGTGATGAGGGTAGCAATCAGCCCCAGCATTTT.

The CDR3 bases are TGTGCCAGCAGCTTAGCAGCGGGAGCTACAGATACGCAGTATTTT. Protein product: CASSLAAGATDTQYF. V is TRBV7-6 and J is TRBJ2-3; TRBD2 matches 8 bases. V was clipped by 0 bases and J by 3 bases; unmatched bases: 2. Germline assignment: CDR1 SGHVS and CDR2 FNYEAQ. The CDR3 runs to 15 residues. The full variable domain, completed using reference TRBV7-6 and TRBJ2-3, is GAGVSQSPRYKVTKRGQDVALRCDPISGHVSLYWYRQALGQGPEFLTYFNYEAQQDKSGLPNDRFSAERPEGSISTLTIQRTEQRDSAMYRCASSLAAGATDTQYFGPGTRLTVL.

The CDR3 protein is CASSQDSSPVYEQYV. Here the CDR3 DNA reads TGTGCCAGCAGCCAAGATAGCAGCCCCGTCTACGAGCAGTACGTC. This chain connects TRBV3-1 (or the pseudogene TRBV3-2) to TRBJ2-7; no clear D. The ends were cut back, 0 bases at V and 3 bases at J, with 12 bases in the middle. This CDR3 is built from 15 residues. The germline gives CDR1 LGHDT, CDR2 YNNKEL (reference sequence).

The chain links TRBV11-3 to TRBJ2-1; the match to TRBD2 covers 11 bases. Per the germline V gene, CDR1 is SGHNT and CDR2 is YENEEA. This CDR3 has 18 residues. Losses at the gene ends were 10 bases for V and 2 bases for J; bases not matched to a gene: 16. The CDR3 DNA follows: TGTGCCACCGAACCGGGACTAGCGGAGTTGGGAACCTACAATGAGCAGTTCTTC. It translates to CATEPGLAELGTYNEQFF. Based on the CDR3 plus reference TRBV11-3 and TRBJ2-1, the full variable domain is EAGVVQSPRYKIIEKKQPVAFWCNPISGHNTLYWYLQNLGQGPELLIRYENEEAVDDSQLPKDRFSAERLKGVDSTLKIQPAELGDSAVYLCATEPGLAELGTYNEQFFGPGTRLTVL.

The chain is built from TRBV9 and TRBJ2-4, with D tentatively TRBD1 (6 bases). The CDR3 length is 15 residues. The germline V gene encodes CDR1 SGDLS and CDR2 YYNGEE. The V gene lost 4 bases and the J gene lost 6 bases, with 17 bases spanning the gap. Written as DNA, the CDR3 is TGTGCCAGCAGCTCCATCGCAGGGGACCGAAACATTCAGTACTTC. Protein sequence: CASSSIAGDRNIQYF.

This clone was seen only once. The CDR3 loop is CASSSSTILNEQFF. The CDR3 coding sequence is TGTGCCAGCAGCTCTTCGACTATTCTGAATGAGCAGTTCTTC. V usage is TRBV7-2 and J usage is TRBJ2-1; perhaps TRBD2 as D (5 bases). This CDR3 spans 14 amino acids. The germline V gene encodes CDR1 SGHTA and CDR2 FQGNSA. The germline V and J ends were trimmed by 4 bases and 7 bases, with 14 bases remaining between them.

This clone was seen a single time. The rearrangement joins TRBV5-6 to TRBJ1-2, with 11 bases identical to TRBD1. The CDR3 is 16 amino acids. The germline gives CDR1 SGHDT, CDR2 YYEEEE. The J segment lost 6 bases and the V segment lost 2 bases, leaving 9 bases of the junction unmatched. Written as DNA, the CDR3 is TGTGCCAGCAGCTTCCCACCGGGACAGGGGGAGGATGGCTACACCTTC. Its protein is CASSFPPGQGEDGYTF.

The table lists this clone with a count of one. The chain joins TRBV3-1 (or the pseudogene TRBV3-2) to TRBJ2-5, with 9 bases identical to TRBD2. The CDR3 extends over 17 amino acids. The V gene end was trimmed by 4 bases and the J gene end by 5 bases; junction bases not matched to a gene: 14. The germline CDR1 and CDR2 sequences are LGHDT and YNNKEL (reference sequence). The CDR3 protein is CASSPSMIAGAGETQYF. In nucleotides, the CDR3 is TGTGCCAGCAGCCCTTCGATGATAGCGGGAGCTGGGGAGACCCAGTACTTC.

The chain carries TRBV11-3 and TRBJ1-3; maybe TRBD1 (6 bases). In germline, CDR1 is SGHNT, CDR2 YENEEA. V lost 7 bases to trimming and J lost 0 bases, with 16 bases between them. CDR3 length equals 16 residues. CDR3 sequence (DNA): TGTGCCAGCAAGGAACGGGACACCAACTCTGGAAACACCATATATTTT. Translating it yields CASKERDTNSGNTIYF. The full variable domain, its missing parts supplied by reference TRBV11-3 and TRBJ1-3, is EAGVVQSPRYKIIEKKQPVAFWCNPISGHNTLYWYLQNLGQGPELLIRYENEEAVDDSQLPKDRFSAERLKGVDSTLKIQPAELGDSAVYLCASKERDTNSGNTIYFGEGSWLTVV.

This chain joins TRBV19 and TRBJ2-6, with 11 bases matching TRBD1. The CDR3 has 20 amino acids. Germline CDR1 reads LNHDA; CDR2 reads SQIVND (reference sequence). Germline trimming cut 9 bases from V and 3 bases from J; bases unmatched to any gene: 19. DNA of the CDR3: TGTGCCAGCCGATTCGGACAGGGGGCTCTTCCCCCCAGTGGGGCCAACGTCCTGACTTTC. Translated: CASRFGQGALPPSGANVLTF.

The V call is TRBV9, the J call TRBJ2-7; the match to TRBD1 covers 10 bases. The CDR3 runs 16 residues. V lost 4 bases to trimming and J lost 7 bases; unmatched junction nucleotides: 14. Germline CDR1 is SGDLS and CDR2 is YYNGEE. The CDR3 spells CASSLGAGGQGFEQYF. The CDR3 DNA is TGTGCCAGCAGCCTTGGCGCGGGGGGACAGGGGTTTGAGCAGTACTTC.

This chain joins TRBV20-1 and TRBJ1-2; D gene uncertain. CDR3 length: 11 residues. The germline V and J ends were trimmed by 0 bases and 6 bases, with 5 bases remaining between them. In germline, CDR1 is DFQATT, CDR2 SNEGSKA (reference sequence). DNA for the CDR3: TGCAGTGCTAGAGAACTAGATGGCTACACCTTC. Translated, it gives CSARELDGYTF.

V gene TRBV6-5 combines with J gene TRBJ2-7; D is uncertain. The length of the CDR3 is 13 residues. Per the germline V gene, CDR1 is MNHEY and CDR2 is SVGAGI. V gave up 4 bases and J gave up 6 bases, with 13 bases separating them. In DNA form, the CDR3 reads TGTGCCAGCAGTTCGATAAACACGGGCGAGCAGTACTTC. Translating it yields CASSSINTGEQYF.

The V and J genes are TRBV27 and TRBJ1-1, with 7 bases fitting TRBD1. J gave up 1 base and V 6 bases, and 8 bases lay outside the gene matches. The germline V gene encodes CDR1 MNHEY and CDR2 SMNVEV (reference sequence). CDR3 size: 15 residues. The CDR3 here is CASRWGSGGNTEAFF. Here the CDR3 DNA reads TGTGCCAGCAGATGGGGTTCAGGGGGGAACACTGAAGCTTTCTTT.

The rearrangement links TRBV2 to TRBJ2-5; 12 bases line up with TRBD2. The germline gives CDR1 SNHLY, CDR2 FYNNEI. Trimming at V came to 2 bases and at J to 3 bases, leaving 13 bases not matched to a gene. The CDR3 runs to 19 residues. This chain's CDR3 is CASSELILAGGPEKETQYF. CDR3 nucleotides: TGTGCCAGCAGTGAACTTATCCTAGCGGGAGGGCCAGAGAAAGAGACCCAGTACTTC.

The chain recombines TRBV6-2 or TRBV6-3 with TRBJ2-1; TRBD2 aligns across 12 bases. The CDR3 has 16 amino acids. The germline V gene has CDR1 MNHEY and CDR2 SVGEGT. The trim removed 5 bases at V and 8 bases at J, leaving 10 bases unmatched. The CDR3 loop is CASSRSLAGGPDEQFF. The CDR3 DNA follows: TGTGCCAGCAGTCGTTCTCTAGCGGGGGGGCCGGATGAGCAGTTCTTC.